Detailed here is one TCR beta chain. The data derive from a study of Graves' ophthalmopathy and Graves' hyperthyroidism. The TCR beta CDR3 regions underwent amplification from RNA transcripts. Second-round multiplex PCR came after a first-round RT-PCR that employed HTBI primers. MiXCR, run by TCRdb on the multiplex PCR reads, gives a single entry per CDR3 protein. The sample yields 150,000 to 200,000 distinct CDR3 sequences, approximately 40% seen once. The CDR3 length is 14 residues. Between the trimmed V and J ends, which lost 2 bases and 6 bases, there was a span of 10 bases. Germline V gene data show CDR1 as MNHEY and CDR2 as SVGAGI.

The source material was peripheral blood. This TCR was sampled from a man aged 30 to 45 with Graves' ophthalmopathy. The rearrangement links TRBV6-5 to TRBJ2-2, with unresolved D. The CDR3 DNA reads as TGTGCCAGCAGTTACAGGGAATTGTCCGGGGAGCTGTTTTTT. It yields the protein CASSYRELSGELFF.